This T cell receptor beta chain was identified in a study of blood T cell repertoires in COVID-19. Across the whole study: The United States, Italy and Spain were the sources of the acute and convalescent COVID-19 samples. In each case, the material was cDNA or gDNA derived from T cells, B-cell-depleted T cells, or PBMCs.

V was cut by 4 bases and J by 10 bases, with 17 bases left in between. Looked up from germline, CDR1 is MNHEY and CDR2 is SVGAGI. The CDR3 runs 15 residues. How the authors handled the data: The assay estimated nucleated cells by amplifying reference gene primers. The protocol was immunoSEQ multiplex PCR, while the TCRdb copy is restricted to in-frame clones and leaves out a portion. The D gene and trimming were derived from the DNA, and the V and J assignments and clone size from that table. In the table there are a few hundred thousand clones, roughly 90% of which are singletons. Enrollment of patients from Seattle took place during active infection, with longitudinal follow-up.

The TCR was taken from a woman aged 60-70 years with COVID-19, enrolled during active disease. Sample: peripheral blood. V is TRBV6-5 and J is TRBJ1-6, with a possible D match to TRBD1 (6 bases). CDR3 DNA sequence: TGTGCCAGCAGTTTCCACACAGGGAAGGACTCACCCCTCCACTTT. The encoded protein is CASSFHTGKDSPLHF.